What follows are 30 T cell receptor beta chains derived from one specimen sequenced in a study of Tregs in tolerant kidney transplant recipients. Produced via immunoSEQ multiplex PCR; TCRdb's table is partial and in-frame only. The sample gives 50,000 to 80,000 clones, 95% to 98% of which show up once; 0.34% is in the top ten. The sample in question was Tregs from blood, obtained before the transplant. These receptors were collected from a human donor who received a combined kidney and bone marrow transplant.

This chain links TRBV21-1 with TRBJ2-7; the D call of TRBD2 is as the table states it, not checked on the DNA. TRBV21-1 is reported as a pseudogene. CDR3 length equals 18 residues. The CDR3 region has the DNA TGTGCCAGCAGCAAATACGCTGAGACTAGCGGGAGGCTCCACGAGCAGTACTTC. Amino acid sequence: CASSKYAETSGRLHEQYF.

The J gene is TRBJ2-1, the V gene TRBV7-2; D is ambiguous. Germline V gene lookup returns CDR1 SGHTA and CDR2 FQGNSA. Trimming shortened V by 4 bases and J by 5 bases, and 15 bases separated the two germline ends. CDR3 length equals 15 residues. CDR3 in DNA: TGTGCCAGCAGCTCTCCGTCCGGCGGTCACAATGAGCAGTTCTTC. Residues: CASSSPSGGHNEQFF.

V is TRBV4-2 and J is TRBJ2-3, with 8 positions matching TRBD2. The CDR3 spans 15 residues. With 0 bases clipped from V and 3 bases from J, the junction kept 2 bases outside the gene matches. The germline V gene encodes CDR1 LGHNA and CDR2 YNFKEQ. The CDR3 loop reads CASSQDSGVTDTQYF. As DNA, the CDR3 is TGTGCCAGCAGCCAAGATAGCGGGGTAACAGATACGCAGTATTTT.

V and J are TRBV9 and TRBJ2-1; a possible D gene is TRBD2 (6 bases). Germline CDR1 is SGDLS and CDR2 is YYNGEE. CDR3 length: 15 amino acids. V shed 4 bases and J shed 2 bases, with 13 bases lying between them. CDR3 amino acids: CASSTTSFPYNEQFF. The CDR3 DNA sequence: TGTGCCAGCAGCACCACTAGCTTTCCCTACAATGAGCAGTTCTTC.

This sequence joins TRBV11-3 and TRBJ1-5; 10 bases map to TRBD1. The junction had 14 bases not matched to a gene; V was cut back by 5 bases and J by 1 base. Looked up from germline, CDR1 is SGHNT and CDR2 is YENEEA. CDR3 size: 19 residues. The CDR3 reads CASSPQVGTGDWSNQPQHF. CDR3 nucleotides: TGTGCCAGCAGCCCCCAGGTCGGGACAGGGGATTGGAGCAATCAGCCCCAGCATTTT.

The chain carries TRBV19 and TRBJ1-3, with no clear D. The CDR3 has 10 residues. Trimming left V 5 bases short and J 13 bases short, with 9 bases between. CDR1 and CDR2 (germline): LNHDA, SQIVND (reference sequence). The CDR3 region is CASSHQAIYF. CDR3 DNA sequence: TGTGCCAGTAGTCACCAGGCAATATATTTT. The whole variable domain, remainder taken from reference TRBV19 and TRBJ1-3, is DGGITQSPKYLFRKEGQNVTLSCEQNLNHDAMYWYRQDPGQGLRLIYYSQIVNDFQKGDIAEGYSVSREKKESFPLTVTSAQKNPTAFYLCASSHQAIYFGEGSWLTVV.

This clone was observed a single time. At one end the junction does not follow the germline gene, possibly because of a read error. The chain joins TRBV7-2 to TRBJ2-3; D may be TRBD1 (5 bases). Germline V gene sequence: CDR1 SGHTA, CDR2 FQGNSA. The CDR3 length is 13 residues. CDR3 protein: CASSFLNFQGWFF. CDR3 nucleotide sequence: TGTGCCAGCAGCTTTTTAAATTTCCAGGGTTGGTTTTTT.

The chain links TRBV7-2 to TRBJ1-1; D is perhaps TRBD1 (5 bases). Germline CDR1 and CDR2: SGHTA and FQGNSA. The CDR3 extends over 13 amino acids. The V end lost 4 bases, the J end lost 5 bases, and 11 bases lay between the germline ends. For the CDR3, the DNA is TGTGCCAGCAGCTCCCAGGGTGGGACTGAAGCTTTCTTT. Translation: CASSSQGGTEAFF.

The V call is TRBV28, the J call TRBJ2-3; tentative D call: TRBD1 (5 bases). The V end lost 9 bases, the J end lost 0 bases, and 25 bases lay between the germline ends. The CDR3 spans 18 residues. CDR1 and CDR2 (germline): MDHEN, SYDVKM. CDR3: CASRPLTEWSPSTDTQYF. CDR3 DNA: TGTGCCAGTAGACCTTTGACAGAGTGGAGCCCTAGCACAGATACGCAGTATTTT.

This chain connects TRBV29-1 to TRBJ2-3; 10 nucleotides match TRBD2. The CDR3 is 14 residues long. J gave up 5 bases and V 4 bases, and 6 bases lay outside the gene matches. Per germline, CDR1 SQVTM and CDR2 ANQGSEA. Here the CDR3 reads CSVVAGGGLDTQYF. The CDR3 coding sequence is TGCAGCGTTGTAGCGGGAGGAGGTCTAGATACGCAGTATTTT.

V is TRBV11-3 and J is TRBJ2-7; possibly TRBD2 for D (5 bases). Germline values: CDR1 SGHNT, CDR2 YENEEA. This CDR3 spans 14 amino acids. The V and J ends lost 3 bases and 1 base respectively, with 10 bases between them. For the CDR3, the DNA is TGTGCCAGCAGCTTCCTCACTAGTTCCTACGAGCAGTACTTC. Translating it yields CASSFLTSSYEQYF.

By share, this clone ranks as medium-sized (0.01 to 0.1%). Written as DNA, the CDR3 is TGTGCCAGCAGTGAACCAAGGCTGGGGGCCAATGAGCAGTTCTTC. Encoded protein: CASSEPRLGANEQFF. The gene calls are TRBV6-1 and TRBJ2-1; TRBD1 is a possible D gene (6 bases). Trimming removed 2 bases from V and 6 bases from J, with 14 bases in between. The CDR3 is 15 residues long. Germline V gene data show CDR1 as MNHNS and CDR2 as SASEGT.

This clone has a single count. The rearrangement links TRBV7-9 to TRBJ1-1; D is possibly TRBD1 (5 bases). CDR1 and CDR2 (germline): SEHNR, FQNEAQ (reference sequence). V gave up 0 bases and J gave up 6 bases, with 8 bases separating them. The CDR3 covers 13 residues. CDR3 in amino acids: CASSLAAGSEAFF. Here the CDR3 DNA reads TGTGCCAGCAGCTTAGCGGCAGGGTCTGAAGCTTTCTTT.

The rearrangement uses TRBV11-2 and TRBJ2-3, with a tentative D call TRBD1 (5 bases). The ends were cut back, 5 bases at V and 2 bases at J, with 11 bases in the middle. The CDR3 totals 14 residues. Germline CDR1 is SGHAT and CDR2 is FQNNGV. The CDR3 here is CASSPRQNTDTQYF. CDR3 nucleotide sequence: TGTGCCAGCAGCCCCAGACAGAACACAGATACGCAGTATTTT.

The CDR3 nucleotides are TGTGCCAGCAGCTTGGACCTAGCGGGGACCTACGAGCAGTACTTC. This gives the protein CASSLDLAGTYEQYF. This chain links TRBV7-9 with TRBJ2-7; TRBD2 aligns across 9 bases. Germline CDR1 reads SEHNR; CDR2 reads FQNEAQ (reference sequence). The CDR3 totals 15 residues. With V trimmed by 3 bases and J by 2 bases, 5 bases remained unmatched. Using reference TRBV7-9 and TRBJ2-7 for the parts outside the CDR3, the full variable domain is DTGVSQNPRHKITKRGQNVTFRCDPISEHNRLYWYRQTLGQGPEFLTYFQNEAQLEKSRLLSDRFSAERPKGSFSTLEIQRTEQGDSAMYLCASSLDLAGTYEQYFGPGTRLTVT.

This chain joins TRBV15 and TRBJ2-1; 11 nucleotides line up with TRBD1. J gave up 4 bases and V 6 bases, and 8 bases lay outside the gene matches. Germline V CDR1 and CDR2: LNHNV, YYDKDF (reference sequence). This CDR3 is built from 16 residues. CDR3 DNA sequence: TGTGCCACCAGGGTCCCCGGGACAGGGGGATACAATGAGCAGTTCTTC. Protein sequence: CATRVPGTGGYNEQFF. The complete variable domain, with remaining parts taken from reference TRBV15 and TRBJ2-1, reads DAMVIQNPRYQVTQFGKPVTLSCSQTLNHNVMYWYQQKSSQAPKLLFHYYDKDFNNEADTPDNFQSRRPNTSFCFLDIRSPGLGDTAMYLCATRVPGTGGYNEQFFGPGTRLTVL.

The chain employs TRBV7-9 and TRBJ1-1, with D hard to call. The CDR3 is 12 residues long. From germline, CDR1 is SEHNR and CDR2 FQNEAQ (reference sequence). The germline V and J ends were trimmed by 5 bases and 1 base, with 5 bases remaining between them. CDR3 bases: TGTGCCAGCAGCCCCAGGAACACTGAAGCTTTCTTT. It codes for CASSPRNTEAFF.

Concerning this clone: A junction end diverges from the germline sequence, so it may reflect a read error. The chain is built from TRBV19 and TRBJ1-1; D is undetermined. The CDR3 extends over 9 amino acids. Germline values: CDR1 LNHDA, CDR2 SQIVND (reference sequence). In nucleotides, the CDR3 is TGCGGGCGGGTCGAGCAAGCTTTCTTT. Residues: CGRVEQAFF.

The chain couples TRBV19 to TRBJ2-7; D gene unclear. The CDR3 runs to 13 residues. With 3 bases removed from V and 0 bases from J, the gap between germline ends came to 6 bases. Per germline, CDR1 LNHDA and CDR2 SQIVND (reference sequence). Here the CDR3 reads CASSIASSYEQYF. As DNA, the CDR3 is TGTGCCAGTAGTATCGCGAGCTCCTACGAGCAGTACTTC.

The chain employs TRBV20-1 and TRBJ2-1; no reliable D call. With 1 base removed from V and 7 bases from J, the gap between germline ends came to 5 bases. Germline V CDR1 and CDR2: DFQATT, SNEGSKA (reference sequence). The CDR3 runs 11 residues. In DNA form, the CDR3 reads TGCAGTGCTAGAGGCGAAAATGAGCAGTTCTTC. This gives the protein CSARGENEQFF.

This chain joins TRBV28 and TRBJ2-1, with D perhaps TRBD1 (6 bases). The CDR3 is 14 residues long. CDR1 and CDR2 from the germline V gene are MDHEN and SYDVKM. V was pared by 5 bases and J by 9 bases, with 17 bases between. The CDR3 reads CASSLQFTGTEQFF. The CDR3, as DNA: TGTGCCAGCAGTCTCCAATTTACAGGGACTGAGCAGTTCTTC. The whole variable domain, filled in from reference TRBV28 and TRBJ2-1, reads DVKVTQSSRYLVKRTGEKVFLECVQDMDHENMFWYRQDPGLGLRLIYFSYDVKMKEKGDIPEGYSVSREKKERFSLILESASTNQTSMYLCASSLQFTGTEQFFGPGTRLTVL.

This sequence joins TRBV9 and TRBJ1-2, with no clear D. V was trimmed by 4 bases and J by 2 bases, leaving 12 bases between them. The CDR3 consists of 14 residues. Germline lookup yields CDR1 SGDLS and CDR2 YYNGEE. The DNA for the CDR3 is TGTGCCAGCAGCTCGCGGAGGGAGAACTATGGCTACACCTTC. It encodes CASSSRRENYGYTF.

The chain recombines TRBV18 with TRBJ1-3, with 10 bases matching TRBD1. Germline loops: CDR1 KGHSH, CDR2 LQKENI. V gave up 3 bases and J gave up 4 bases; unmatched junction bases: 12. This CDR3 is built from 18 residues. CDR3 region: CASSPTGTGVPVGNTIYF. CDR3 nucleotide sequence: TGTGCCAGCTCACCTACCGGGACAGGGGTCCCGGTGGGAAACACCATATATTTT.

The chain is built from TRBV7-7 and TRBJ2-5; D remains ambiguous. The ends were cut back, 1 base at V and 4 bases at J, with 7 bases in the middle. Germline values: CDR1 SSHAT, CDR2 FNYEAQ (reference sequence). The CDR3 length is 13 residues. The chain's CDR3 is CASSLDPGETQYF. The CDR3 DNA sequence: TGTGCCAGCAGCTTAGACCCCGGAGAGACCCAGTACTTC.

The chain couples TRBV6-6 to TRBJ1-1; TRBD1 might be the D (5 bases). Per the germline V gene, CDR1 is MNHNY and CDR2 is SVGAGI (reference sequence). V gave up 0 bases and J gave up 6 bases, with 17 bases separating them. CDR3 length: 16 residues. CDR3 nucleotides: TGTGCCAGCAGTTACTCGAGTCTGTCAGGGAAGGCTGAAGCTTTCTTT. Protein sequence: CASSYSSLSGKAEAFF.

This clone was recorded once. The chain carries TRBV4-1 and TRBJ1-3; D unresolved. Between the trimmed V and J ends, which lost 4 bases and 0 bases, there was a span of 7 bases. From germline, CDR1 is MGHRA and CDR2 YSYEKL. The CDR3 covers 14 residues. For the CDR3, the DNA is TGCGCCAGCAGCCTAGTCGGCTCTGGAAACACCATATATTTT. Protein: CASSLVGSGNTIYF.

The genes are TRBV5-5 and TRBJ2-3, with 8 bases matching TRBD2. After removal of 4 bases from V and 3 bases from J, the junction contained 13 bases not matched to a gene. The germline gives CDR1 SGHKS, CDR2 YYEKEE (reference sequence). This CDR3 is built from 17 residues. The CDR3 nucleotides are TGTGCCAGCAGCCTAAAGGATTCCGGGACTAGAACAGATACGCAGTATTTT. Translated, it gives CASSLKDSGTRTDTQYF. Full variable domain (missing parts from reference TRBV5-5 and TRBJ2-3): DAGVTQSPTHLIKTRGQQVTLRCSPISGHKSVSWYQQVLGQGPQFIFQYYEKEERGRGNFPDRFSARQFPNYSSELNVNALLLGDSALYLCASSLKDSGTRTDTQYFGPGTRLTVL.

This sequence joins TRBV5-1 and TRBJ1-4; D possibly corresponds to TRBD1 (6 bases). CDR1 is SGHRS, CDR2 YFSETQ, per germline. This CDR3 contains 15 residues. The germline V and J ends were trimmed by 2 bases and 0 bases, with 8 bases remaining between them. The CDR3 region has the DNA TGCGCCAGCAGCTTACAGGGAACAACTAATGAAAAACTGTTTTTT. Its protein product is CASSLQGTTNEKLFF.

This sequence joins TRBV7-2 and TRBJ1-1; perhaps TRBD1 as D (5 bases). The germline CDR1 and CDR2 sequences are SGHTA and FQGNSA. Trimming removed 4 bases at V and 10 bases at J, with 16 bases between. CDR3 length: 13 residues. CDR3: CASSSLGPQAAFF. The CDR3 coding sequence is TGTGCCAGCAGCTCGTTGGGGCCACAAGCAGCTTTCTTT.

The V and J genes are TRBV9 and TRBJ2-3; D is unresolved. This CDR3 has 13 amino acids. V dropped 0 bases and J dropped 5 bases, with 7 bases sitting between them. Germline CDR1 reads SGDLS; CDR2 reads YYNGEE. The CDR3: CASSVAVLDTQYF. DNA for the CDR3: TGTGCCAGCAGCGTAGCCGTTTTAGATACGCAGTATTTT.